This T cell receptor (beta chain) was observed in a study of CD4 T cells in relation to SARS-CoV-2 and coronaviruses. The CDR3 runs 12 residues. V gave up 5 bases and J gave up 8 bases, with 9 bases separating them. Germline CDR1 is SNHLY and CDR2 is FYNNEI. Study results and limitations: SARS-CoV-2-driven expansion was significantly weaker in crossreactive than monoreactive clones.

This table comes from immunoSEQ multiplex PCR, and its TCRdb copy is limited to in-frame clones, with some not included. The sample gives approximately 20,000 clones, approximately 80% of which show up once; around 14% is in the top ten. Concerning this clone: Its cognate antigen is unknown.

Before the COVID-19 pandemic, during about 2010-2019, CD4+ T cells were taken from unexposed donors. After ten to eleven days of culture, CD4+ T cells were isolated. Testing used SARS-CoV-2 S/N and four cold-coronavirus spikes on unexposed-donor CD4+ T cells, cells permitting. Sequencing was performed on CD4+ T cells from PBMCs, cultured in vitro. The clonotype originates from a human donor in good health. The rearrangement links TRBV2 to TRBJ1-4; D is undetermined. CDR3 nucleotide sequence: TGTGCCAGCAGTACTACTGGGGAAAAACTGTTTTTT. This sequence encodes CASSTTGEKLFF.